This T cell receptor (beta chain) came from a study of blood T cell repertoires in COVID-19. Across the study: Material from acute and convalescent COVID-19 was sourced from the United States, Italy and Spain. T cells, B-cell-depleted T cells, or PBMCs provided the cDNA or gDNA that served as material.

In the source study's methods: Reference gene primer amplification gave nucleated cell count estimates. Some clones are missing from TCRdb's copy, which holds only in-frame ones; the method was immunoSEQ multiplex PCR. For V, J and clone size, that table is used; D and trimming come from the DNA. Of 130,000 to 150,000 clones in the sample, approximately 86% were seen once. Germline CDR1 reads ENHRY; CDR2 reads SYGVKD. This CDR3 has 13 amino acids. V dropped 3 bases and J dropped 0 bases, with 5 bases sitting between them. Sequences were obtained from peripheral blood. V usage is TRBV10-3 and J usage is TRBJ1-1; D call uncertain. The TCR was taken from an older man with acute or convalescent COVID-19. The CDR3 loop reads CAISDRVNTEAFF. The CDR3 nucleotides read TGTGCCATCAGTGATCGGGTGAACACTGAAGCTTTCTTT.